The rows below give T cell receptor beta chains drawn from one sample of a study of technical replicates of blood from several donors. Repertoires were generated with immunoSEQ multiplex PCR, while TCRdb's copy carries only in-frame clones and drops some. The sample gives around 70,000 clones, less than 98% of which show up once; 0.25% to 0.35% is in the top ten. The sample taken for sequencing was T cells isolated from PBMCs. These receptors all stem from a human donor in good health. Both conserved end residues are part of each CDR3. The D gene is left open where the match is weak. Rows may omit the clone size; those that give it use once, few, many or a size class.

D gene,clone size,V gene,CDR3 length,J gene,CDR3 DNA,CDR3 protein
-,-,TRBV6-5,15,TRBJ2-3,TGTGCCAGCAGTTACTACCGGGGAATCACAGATACGCAGTATTTT,CASSYYRGITDTQYF
TRBD2,once,TRBV2,17,TRBJ2-5,TGTGCCAGCAGTGAAAGTGGTCAGAGCGGGAGGAAAAAGACCCAGTACTTC,CASSESGQSGRKKTQYF
-,-,TRBV7-9,12,TRBJ1-1,TGTGCCAGCAGCCCAGGGTACACTGAAGCTTTCTTT,CASSPGYTEAFF
TRBD2,-,TRBV5-1,13,TRBJ2-7,TGCGCCAGCAGCTTGGCTAGCGGGTACGAGCAGTACTTC,CASSLASGYEQYF
TRBD1,-,TRBV7-2,15,TRBJ1-5,TGTGCCAGCAGCTTAGAAGGGGGCCAGGATCAGCCCCAGCATTTT,CASSLEGGQDQPQHF
-,-,TRBV5-4,17,TRBJ2-7,TGTGCCAGCAGCTTGAAGGGTCAGCGGGTCCCCAACTACGAGCAGTACTTC,CASSLKGQRVPNYEQYF
-,-,TRBV5-6,13,TRBJ2-7,TGTGCCAGCAGCCTGGCCAGCTCCTACGAGCAGTACTTC,CASSLASSYEQYF
TRBD2,-,TRBV4-1,15,TRBJ2-1,TGCGCCAGCAGTCAATTCGAGCGGGAGGGCCGTGAGCAGTTCTTC,CASSQFEREGREQFF
-,-,TRBV15,17,TRBJ2-3,TGTGCCACCAGCAGAGCCCCCCTTACTCCTGGCACAGATACGCAGTATTTT,CATSRAPLTPGTDTQYF
-,-,TRBV13,15,TRBJ2-1,TGTGCCAGCAGCTTTGAGGCGCCGTCCTACAATGAGCAGTTCTTC,CASSFEAPSYNEQFF
-,few,TRBV28,14,TRBJ1-5,TGTGCCAGCAGTTTCCCAGGGGAGGGTCAGCCCCAGCATTTT,CASSFPGEGQPQHF
-,-,TRBV30,14,TRBJ2-7,TGTGCCTGGAGTCCGGGACATCCCATCTACGAGCAGTACTTC,CAWSPGHPIYEQYF
-,-,TRBV11-2,14,TRBJ2-7,TGTGCCAGCAGCTTAGATAACAGGGTCTACGAGCAGTACTTC,CASSLDNRVYEQYF
-,-,TRBV29-1,13,TRBJ2-1,TGCAGCGTTGATGTAACGGGCTACAATGAGCAGTTCTTC,CSVDVTGYNEQFF
-,-,TRBV5-6,13,TRBJ2-5,TGTGCCAGCAGCGCGACTCGATGGGAGACCCAGTACTTC,CASSATRWETQYF
TRBD1,-,TRBV11-3,13,TRBJ2-7,TGTGCCAGCAGCTTAGGACAGGGGGGCGAGCAGTACTTC,CASSLGQGGEQYF
-,-,TRBV4-1,14,TRBJ2-3,TGCGCCAGCAGCCAATATCCTTCCACAGATACGCAGTATTTT,CASSQYPSTDTQYF
TRBD2,-,TRBV19,14,TRBJ2-2,TGTGCCATTAGAGCGGGAGTAGAAACCGGGGAGCTGTTTTTT,CAIRAGVETGELFF
-,-,TRBV6-5,10,TRBJ2-7,TGTGCCTCTAGGGGGTCCGAGCAGTACTTC,CASRGSEQYF
-,-,TRBV4-2,13,TRBJ1-5,TGTGCCAGCAGCGAAGAAATAGATCAGCCCCAGCATTTT,CASSEEIDQPQHF
-,-,TRBV13,14,TRBJ1-4,TGTGCCAGCAGCTTTGAACAGAAAGATGAAAAACTGTTTTTT,CASSFEQKDEKLFF
TRBD2,-,TRBV7-9,19,TRBJ2-1,TGTGCCGTCCGCGGGGGACTAGCGGGAGTGTCCTACTCCTACAATGAGCAGTTCTTC,CAVRGGLAGVSYSYNEQFF
TRBD1,-,TRBV29-1,14,TRBJ2-5,TGCAGCGTTGCAATTACAGGGGAATTGGGGACCCAGTACTTC,CSVAITGELGTQYF
-,-,TRBV13,14,TRBJ2-5,TGTGCCAGCAGCTGGCGGCCTGGCATACAGACCCAGTACTTC,CASSWRPGIQTQYF
-,-,TRBV7-8,15,TRBJ1-5,TGTGCCAGCAGTTGGGACACCAATAGCAATCAGCCCCAGCATTTT,CASSWDTNSNQPQHF
-,-,TRBV30,16,TRBJ1-1,TGTGCCTGGAGTAGGCAGGACAGACCCTTATTATCTGAAGCTTTCTTT,CAWSRQDRPLLSEAFF
-,-,TRBV19,14,TRBJ2-3,TGTGCCAGTAGTATCAGGACAGTTACAGATACGCAGTATTTT,CASSIRTVTDTQYF
-,-,TRBV6-5,15,TRBJ2-7,TGTGCCAGCAGGGGAACCCGGGAGACAGCCTTCGGGCAGTACTTC,CASRGTRETAFGQYF
-,-,TRBV6-5,14,TRBJ1-1,TGTGCCAGCAGCCCTGAAGCCATGAACACTGAAGCTTTCTTT,CASSPEAMNTEAFF
-,-,TRBV27,14,TRBJ1-2,TGTGCCAGCAGTTTCAGCGGAGGGGCCTATGGCTACACCTTC,CASSFSGGAYGYTF
-,-,TRBV30,14,TRBJ1-4,TGTGCCTGGAGTCTCCTTGAGGAAAATGAAAAACTGTTTTTT,CAWSLLEENEKLFF
TRBD1,once,TRBV7-9,17,TRBJ1-2,TGTGCCAGCAGATACAGGGGAAGAGCCCCTTTTAACTATGGCTACACCTTC,CASRYRGRAPFNYGYTF
-,-,TRBV6-6,15,TRBJ1-5,TGTGCCAGCAGTGGTAGACAGGCCATCAATCAGCCCCAGCATTTT,CASSGRQAINQPQHF
TRBD2,-,TRBV28,15,TRBJ2-1,TGTGCCAGCAGTCGCTTAGCGGGAGGGCCGAATGAGCAGTTCTTC,CASSRLAGGPNEQFF
-,-,TRBV4-1,14,TRBJ2-3,TGCGCCAGCAGCCAAACTGAGATCACAGATACGCAGTATTTT,CASSQTEITDTQYF
-,-,TRBV4-2,15,TRBJ2-1,TGTGCCAGCAGCCAAGGACTGTATATCTACAATGAGCAGTTCTTC,CASSQGLYIYNEQFF
TRBD2,-,TRBV28,14,TRBJ2-4,TGTGCCAGCCTCCCCACGGGGGGAGGGATCATTCAGTACTTC,CASLPTGGGIIQYF
-,-,TRBV4-2,16,TRBJ2-7,TGTGCCAGCAGCCAAGATCAGGAAACTCCCTCCTACGAGCAGTACTTC,CASSQDQETPSYEQYF
-,once,TRBV2,12,TRBJ2-7,TGTGCCAGCGGGGGGAGGAACTACGAGCAGTACTTC,CASGGRNYEQYF
TRBD1,-,TRBV30,11,TRBJ1-1,TGTGCCTGGAGGACAGGGAAGTGGGCTTTCTTT,CAWRTGKWAFF
-,-,TRBV11-3,14,TRBJ1-1,TGTGCCAGCAGCTTCACAGAGCTAAACACTGAAGCTTTCTTT,CASSFTELNTEAFF
-,-,TRBV7-3,12,TRBJ2-2,TGTGCCAGCAGCTTAAGTCCAGGGGAGCTGTTTTTT,CASSLSPGELFF
-,-,TRBV19,12,TRBJ1-5,TGTGCCAGTAGTCCAATCAATCAGCCCCAGCATTTT,CASSPINQPQHF
-,-,TRBV19,13,TRBJ1-1,TGTGCCAGTATATGGGGCCCCAACACTGAAGCTTTCTTT,CASIWGPNTEAFF
TRBD1,-,TRBV5-6,15,TRBJ2-3,TGTGCCAGCAGCGCCGGGACAGGGGTCTCAGATACGCAGTATTTT,CASSAGTGVSDTQYF
-,-,TRBV7-3,14,TRBJ2-7,TGTGCCAGCAGCTTAAATACAGGGTTGTACGAGCAGTACTTC,CASSLNTGLYEQYF
-,few,TRBV5-1,16,TRBJ1-1,TGCGCCAGCAGCGAAGGGGAAGGTTTCATGAACACTGAAGCTTTCTTT,CASSEGEGFMNTEAFF
-,-,TRBV7-9,15,TRBJ2-1,TGTGCCAGCAGCTTAGTCCCTGAGCCAAGCCATGAGCAGTTCTTC,CASSLVPEPSHEQFF
-,-,TRBV4-2,15,TRBJ2-7,TGTGCCAGCAGCCAAGATCCTAGCCGTGAGAACGAGCAGTACTTC,CASSQDPSRENEQYF
-,-,TRBV11-3,16,TRBJ2-5,TGTGCCAGCAGCTTAGGGGGTACAGGGTACCAAGAGACCCAGTACTTC,CASSLGGTGYQETQYF
TRBD2,once,TRBV6-5,15,TRBJ2-7,TGTGCCAGCAATACTAAGCGGGAGGGCCAATACGAGCAGTACTTC,CASNTKREGQYEQYF
TRBD1,-,TRBV25-1,14,TRBJ2-7,TGTGCCAGCAGTGGGGACAGGGGCTCCTACGAGCAGTACTTC,CASSGDRGSYEQYF
TRBD2,-,TRBV5-1,14,TRBJ2-7,TGCGCCAGCAGCTGGACTAGCGGGAGCTACGAGCAGTACTTC,CASSWTSGSYEQYF
TRBD1,-,TRBV6-5,13,TRBJ1-2,TGTGCCAGCACCACCCCAGGGGGCTACGGCTACACCTTC,CASTTPGGYGYTF